This T cell receptor beta chain was identified during a study of blood T cell repertoires in COVID-19. The V gene end was trimmed by 2 bases and the J gene end by 4 bases; junction bases not matched to a gene: 8. The germline CDR1 and CDR2 sequences are MNHNS and SASEGT. CDR3 length equals 16 residues. The assay was immunoSEQ multiplex PCR, and TCRdb's table has in-frame clones only and misses some. The sample holds 200,000 to 250,000 clones, 80% to 90% seen once. The rearrangement links TRBV6-1 to TRBJ1-2, with 9 nucleotides matching TRBD1. The clonotype comes from a man aged 80 or over with acute or convalescent COVID-19. Sequencing was performed on peripheral blood. DNA for the CDR3: TGTGCCAGCAGTGAACACGGGACAGGGATGCCCTATGGCTACACCTTC. This encodes CASSEHGTGMPYGYTF.